The source of this T cell receptor (beta chain) is a study of cytomegalovirus exposure and HLA in healthy donors. Overall study findings and caveats: Some 16,000 TCR beta sequences were associated with HLA alleles at 0.05 false discovery rate in a later analysis. Presence/absence analyses assumed roughly uniform sequencing depth across donors, which may not hold. According to a later analysis, most TCR beta chains associated with CMV appeared HLA-restricted.

V shed 6 bases, J shed 6 bases, and the junction held 11 bases outside the gene matches. Germline values: CDR1 SGHDN, CDR2 FVKESK. The CDR3 spans 15 residues. Primers for the PCR totalled 60 Vbeta and 13 Jbeta. Profiling relied on immunoSEQ multiplex PCR, and the TCRdb table lists in-frame clones only, not all of them. This table holds 150,000 to 200,000 clones, about 85% found once. Details on this clone: The target antigen is unknown.

The J gene is TRBJ1-2, the V gene TRBV14; 9 positions agree with TRBD1. The TCR originated in a man aged 18-30 years in good health and CMV-seronegative. Sample: PBMCs. The CDR3 nucleotides are TGTGCCAGCAGGGTTACAGGGGGCGCAGGCGATGGCTACACCTTC. This encodes CASRVTGGAGDGYTF.